The subject of this entry is one TCR beta chain. Antigen: not known. It may be a read error: a sequence one base away is much more abundant. This entry belongs to a study of breast tumors, draining lymph nodes, adjacent tissues. Axillary draining lymph nodes of breast cancer patients supplied the node samples. TCRdb passed the multiplex PCR reads through MiXCR, listing each CDR3 protein once. This sample has around 130,000 distinct CDR3 sequences; around a third occur once, and the top ten carry under 2.5%. Study-level findings and limits: The lymph node origin of tumor T cells was framed as consistent with a hypothesis, not demonstrated. Tumors had less TCR diversity than lymph nodes, more than nontumor tissue. Data fit most tumor T cells coming from lymph node, expanding in tumor.

Germline lookup yields CDR1 MNHNS and CDR2 SASEGT. The CDR3 has 15 residues. The V and J ends lost 5 bases and 0 bases, in that order; junction bases with no gene match: 2. The sample consisted of axillary lymph node tissue. The rearrangement uses TRBV6-1 and TRBJ2-5, with TRBD2 matching 11 bases. The TCR originated in a female donor with breast cancer. Some clones in this sample may be carry-over from other donors' samples. The CDR3 here is CASSLLAGDQETQYF. In DNA form, the CDR3 reads TGTGCCAGCAGTCTACTAGCGGGGGACCAAGAGACCCAGTACTTC.